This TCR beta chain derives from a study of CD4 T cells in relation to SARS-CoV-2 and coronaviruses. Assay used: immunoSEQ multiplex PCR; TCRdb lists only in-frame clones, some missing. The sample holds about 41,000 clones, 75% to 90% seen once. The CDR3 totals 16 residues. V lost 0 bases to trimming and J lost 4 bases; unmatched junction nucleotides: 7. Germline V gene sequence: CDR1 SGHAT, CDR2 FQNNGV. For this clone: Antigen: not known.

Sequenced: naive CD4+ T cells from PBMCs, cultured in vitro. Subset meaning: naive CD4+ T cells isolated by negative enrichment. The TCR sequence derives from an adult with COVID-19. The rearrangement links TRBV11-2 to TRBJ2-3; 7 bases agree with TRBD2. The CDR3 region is CASSLDRTGGADTQYF. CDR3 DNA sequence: TGTGCCAGCAGCTTAGATCGGACGGGAGGAGCAGATACGCAGTATTTT.